The rows below give T cell receptor beta chains drawn from one sample of a study of OX40 agonist ivuxolimab in advanced cancers. Measured with immunoSEQ multiplex PCR; TCRdb has only the in-frame clones, and not every one. The sample has 90,000 to 100,000 clones, more than 85% seen once. The sample here was CD4+ or CD8+ T cells sorted from blood, taken in a trial of the OX40 agonist ivuxolimab. The receptors shown here come from an adult with an advanced solid tumor such as melanoma, head and neck, liver or kidney cancer. Both conserved end residues are part of each CDR3. The D gene is left open where the match is weak. Part of the rows lack a size; the others show once, few, many or a class for expanded clones.

V gene,clone size,J gene,D gene,CDR3 DNA,CDR3 protein
TRBV28,NA,TRBJ2-7,TRBD1,TGTGCCAGCAGCAGGGGGCCTCAATCCTACGAGCAGTACTTC,CASSRGPQSYEQYF
TRBV18,once,TRBJ2-7,NA,TGTGCCAGCTCACCACCGGCCGGTCCCTACGAGCAGTACTTC,CASSPPAGPYEQYF
TRBV28,few,TRBJ2-7,TRBD1,TGTGCCAGCAGACCACAGGGGGCGACCTACGAGCAGTACTTC,CASRPQGATYEQYF
TRBV6-5,NA,TRBJ1-1,NA,TGTGCCAGCAGTTACTCGGGCGCAAAGGCTGAAGCTTTCTTT,CASSYSGAKAEAFF
TRBV7-9,NA,TRBJ1-4,TRBD1,TGTGCCAGCAGCTCGGGACAGGGAGGCGAAAAACTGTTTTTT,CASSSGQGGEKLFF
TRBV30,NA,TRBJ2-7,TRBD1,TGTGCCTGGAAGGCACAGGGGCTTTCCTACGAGCAGTACTTC,CAWKAQGLSYEQYF
TRBV27,NA,TRBJ1-5,TRBD1,TGTGCCAGCAGGGGACAGGGAAATCAGCCCCAGCATTTT,CASRGQGNQPQHF
TRBV2,NA,TRBJ2-2,NA,TGTGCCAGCAGTTTGAAGCCACAGCTCGGGGAGCTGTTTTTT,CASSLKPQLGELFF
TRBV5-1,once,TRBJ2-3,NA,TGCGCCAGCAGCAGACAGGTAGAAGATACGCAGTATTTT,CASSRQVEDTQYF
TRBV9,NA,TRBJ2-3,TRBD1,TGTGCCAGCAGCGCGACAGGGAACACGCAGTATTTT,CASSATGNTQYF
TRBV2,NA,TRBJ2-5,NA,TGTGCCAGCTCCCGGTCCACCCCTCGGGAGACCCAGTACTTC,CASSRSTPRETQYF
TRBV6-6,NA,TRBJ1-1,NA,TGTGCCAGCAGTTACTACGGACTGGAGAACACTGAAGCTTTCTTT,CASSYYGLENTEAFF
TRBV29-1,NA,TRBJ1-1,NA,TGCAGCGTTGTTTCGCAGGTGGACACTGAAGCTTTCTTT,CSVVSQVDTEAFF
TRBV7-2,few,TRBJ1-2,NA,TGTGCCAGCAGGACAGGCCAACCAGGCCATGGCTACACCTTC,CASRTGQPGHGYTF
TRBV7-9,NA,TRBJ1-2,NA,TGTGCCAGCAGCTTAATGAAAAGGGGCTCTGGCTACACCTTC,CASSLMKRGSGYTF
TRBV4-2,few,TRBJ1-2,TRBD1,TGTGCCAGCAGCCACGGGGACAGGGTCGCCTATGGCTACACCTTC,CASSHGDRVAYGYTF
TRBV7-9,NA,TRBJ1-1,TRBD1,TGTGCCAGCAGCTCACTCCTTGGACAGGCGGAAGCTTTCTTT,CASSSLLGQAEAFF
TRBV6-4,few,TRBJ2-1,NA,TGTGCCAGCATCACGGCAAGCTCCTACAATGAGCAGTTCTTC,CASITASSYNEQFF
TRBV5-1,NA,TRBJ1-2,TRBD1,TGCGCCAGCAGCTTGCGACAGGGCACCTATGGCTACACCTTC,CASSLRQGTYGYTF
TRBV6-1,NA,TRBJ2-5,TRBD2,TGTGCCAGCAGTGAACAAGAGAGGACTAGAAGAGAGACCCAGTACTTC,CASSEQERTRRETQYF
TRBV28,NA,TRBJ2-1,NA,TGTGCCAGCAGTTTGTCGGGTGTGCGTAATGAGCAGTTCTTC,CASSLSGVRNEQFF
TRBV6-6,NA,TRBJ1-1,NA,TGTGCCAGCAGTTACTCCAGGGAAACTTTCTTT,CASSYSRETFF
TRBV7-9,NA,TRBJ2-1,TRBD2,TGTGCCAGCAGCTTTGCCGGGAGGTACAATGAGCAGTTCTTC,CASSFAGRYNEQFF
TRBV19,NA,TRBJ1-2,TRBD1,TGTGCCAGTAGTATCCCGGGACAGGACCCCTCGTATGGCTACACCTTC,CASSIPGQDPSYGYTF
TRBV6-4,NA,TRBJ2-7,NA,TGTGCCAGCAGTGACTCAGGGGACTGGGGGAGTTCCTACGAGCAGTACTTC,CASSDSGDWGSSYEQYF
TRBV7-8,NA,TRBJ2-2,NA,TGTGCCAGCAGCGAAATAGTAACTGTCGGGGAGCTGTTTTTT,CASSEIVTVGELFF
TRBV2,NA,TRBJ2-2,TRBD2,TGTGCCGGACGACTAGCGGTTAACACCGGGGAGCTGTTTTTT,CAGRLAVNTGELFF
TRBV28,NA,TRBJ1-4,TRBD1,TGTGCCAGCAGCTATAGCCCCGGGACAGGGAATGAAAAACTGTTTTTT,CASSYSPGTGNEKLFF